One and the same sample provided the 32 T cell receptor beta chains below, sequenced in a study of cytomegalovirus exposure and HLA in healthy donors. The study ran its PCR with 60 Vbeta and 13 Jbeta primers. Profiled with immunoSEQ multiplex PCR; TCRdb holds only in-frame clones, not every one. The table shows 110,000 to 150,000 clones, with roughly four fifths occurring only once. What was sequenced was PBMCs. The receptors come from a woman aged 55-69 years in good health and CMV-seropositive.

The chain's CDR3 is CASSLGTAHHEQYF. The CDR3, as DNA: TGCGCCAGCAGCTTAGGGACAGCGCACCACGAGCAGTACTTC. This chain links TRBV5-1 with TRBJ2-5; 7 bases match TRBD1. The last part of the DNA fits TRBJ2-7 better; the J call may be wrong. Per germline, CDR1 SGHRS and CDR2 YFSETQ. This CDR3 has 14 amino acids.

CDR3 sequence (DNA): TGCGCCAGCAGCCCTGTACTGGGGGGGACGGGCGAGCAGTACTTC. It translates to CASSPVLGGTGEQYF. The chain carries TRBV4-3 and TRBJ2-7, with 7 bases identical to TRBD2. With 4 bases clipped from V and 6 bases from J, the junction kept 12 bases outside the gene matches. The CDR3 is made up of 15 amino acids. From germline, CDR1 is LGHNA and CDR2 YSLEER.

Here the CDR3 reads CASSYLIAGHYEQYF. DNA of the CDR3: TGTGCCAGCAGTTACTTGATAGCGGGTCACTACGAGCAGTACTTC. The chain links TRBV6-6 to TRBJ2-7, with TRBD2 matching 7 bases. Germline V CDR1 and CDR2: MNHNY, SVGAGI (reference sequence). The CDR3 is 15 amino acids. Trimming at V came to 1 base and at J to 3 bases, leaving 6 bases not matched to a gene.

This sequence joins TRBV5-4 and TRBJ1-5, with 7 nucleotides matching TRBD1. In germline, CDR1 is SGHNT, CDR2 YYREEE (reference sequence). The CDR3 runs to 17 residues. V was pared by 0 bases and J by 1 base, with 7 bases of the junction left unmatched. The chain's CDR3 is CASSLGGGAVSNQPQHF. In DNA form, the CDR3 reads TGTGCCAGCAGCTTGGGAGGGGGCGCGGTCAGCAATCAGCCCCAGCATTTT.

V gene TRBV2 combines with J gene TRBJ2-7; D remains ambiguous. This CDR3 has 13 residues. Germline CDR1 reads SNHLY; CDR2 reads FYNNEI. With 1 base removed from V and 7 bases from J, the gap between germline ends came to 11 bases. The CDR3 DNA is TGTGCCAGCAGTGAAGTGGCGGTAGGAGAGCAGTACTTC. This encodes CASSEVAVGEQYF.

V usage is TRBV5-8 and J usage is TRBJ1-6; D remains unclear. Germline assignment: CDR1 SGHTS and CDR2 YDEGEE. The CDR3 totals 14 residues. V dropped 4 bases and J dropped 10 bases, with 15 bases sitting between them. The CDR3 nucleotides read TGTGCCAGCAGCCGCGGGGAGGGTCTGTCACCCCTCCACTTT. Residues: CASSRGEGLSPLHF.

The chain couples TRBV5-4 to TRBJ2-5; 13 bases align to TRBD2. Trimming took 4 bases from V and 2 from J; bases not matched to a gene: 2. The CDR3 has 15 amino acids. Germline lookup yields CDR1 SGHNT and CDR2 YYREEE (reference sequence). The DNA for the CDR3 is TGTGCCAGCAGCACGGGACTAGCGGGACAAGAGACCCAGTACTTC. Its translation is CASSTGLAGQETQYF.

This chain connects TRBV7-9 to TRBJ2-5, with TRBD2 identical over 10 bases. CDR1 and CDR2 from the germline V gene are SEHNR and FQNEAQ (reference sequence). The ends lost 8 bases at V and 3 bases at J; junction bases unmatched: 6. The CDR3 totals 14 residues. The CDR3: CASQLAGLEETQYF. The CDR3, as DNA: TGTGCCAGCCAACTAGCGGGGCTGGAAGAGACCCAGTACTTC.

This chain links TRBV6-1 with TRBJ2-6, with D possibly TRBD2 on 5 matching bases. Trimming took 3 bases from V and 0 from J, leaving 12 bases between them. From germline, CDR1 is MNHNS and CDR2 SASEGT. This CDR3 comprises 17 residues. CDR3 coding DNA: TGTGCCAGCAGTGAGGCGGGTTTAAGCTCTGGGGCCAACGTCCTGACTTTC. Translating it yields CASSEAGLSSGANVLTF.

The chain has TRBV10-3 and TRBJ2-1, with D hard to call. Trimming removed 3 bases from V and 4 bases from J, with 13 bases in between. The CDR3 runs to 15 residues. The germline CDR1 and CDR2 sequences are ENHRY and SYGVKD. The DNA of the CDR3 is TGTGCCATCAGTGATCCAGTATCAGGATACAATGAGCAGTTCTTC. Its protein is CAISDPVSGYNEQFF.

The J gene is TRBJ2-1, the V gene TRBV5-4; D unclear. Trimming pared 2 bases from V and 2 bases from J, leaving 17 bases between. The CDR3 runs 17 residues. Per germline, CDR1 SGHNT and CDR2 YYREEE (reference sequence). CDR3 in amino acids: CASSFGSSQSPYNEQFF. The CDR3, as DNA: TGTGCCAGCAGCTTCGGGTCCTCCCAGAGCCCCTACAATGAGCAGTTCTTC. Together with reference TRBV5-4 and TRBJ2-1, the CDR3 gives the full variable domain: ETGVTQSPTHLIKTRGQQVTLRCSSQSGHNTVSWYQQALGQGPQFIFQYYREEENGRGNFPPRFSGLQFPNYSSELNVNALELDDSALYLCASSFGSSQSPYNEQFFGPGTRLTVL.

This clone was recorded only once. The chain has TRBV4-3 and TRBJ1-5; 9 nucleotides agree with TRBD1. V lost 3 bases, J lost 5 bases, and 5 bases stayed unmatched. The CDR3 runs to 15 residues. CDR1 and CDR2 (germline): LGHNA, YSLEER. Written as DNA, the CDR3 is TGCGCCAGCAGCCAGGAAACAGGGGGCTATCAGCCCCAGCATTTT. Its translation: CASSQETGGYQPQHF.

The CDR3 protein is CASSLAGRLGRGDEQYF. In nucleotides, the CDR3 is TGCGCCAGCAGCTTGGCCGGTCGTCTGGGCAGGGGGGACGAGCAGTACTTC. The chain uses TRBV5-1 and TRBJ2-7, with D perhaps TRBD1 (7 bases). The V and J ends lost 0 bases and 5 bases respectively, with 21 bases between them. CDR1 and CDR2 from the germline V gene are SGHRS and YFSETQ. CDR3 size: 17 residues. The entire variable domain, with the rest obtained from reference TRBV5-1 and TRBJ2-7, is as follows: KAGVTQTPRYLIKTRGQQVTLSCSPISGHRSVSWYQQTPGQGLQFLFEYFSETQRNKGNFPGRFSGRQFSNSRSEMNVSTLELGDSALYLCASSLAGRLGRGDEQYFGPGTRLTVT.

This clone appeared a single time. The V call is TRBV5-1, the J call TRBJ2-5; 14 bases align to TRBD2. The germline CDR1 and CDR2 sequences are SGHRS and YFSETQ. The junction had 3 bases not matched to a gene; V was cut back by 2 bases and J by 0 bases. CDR3 length: 17 amino acids. CDR3 sequence reads: CASSLRLAGGYQETQYF. DNA for the CDR3: TGCGCCAGCAGCTTACGACTAGCGGGAGGGTACCAAGAGACCCAGTACTTC.

The chain has TRBV5-8 and TRBJ2-7; 8 nucleotides align to TRBD2. Germline V CDR1 and CDR2: SGHTS, YDEGEE. CDR3 size: 16 residues. The V and J ends lost 3 bases and 3 bases, in that order; junction bases with no gene match: 11. The CDR3 reads CASSWWVAGNFYEQYF. CDR3 bases: TGTGCCAGCAGCTGGTGGGTAGCGGGAAACTTCTACGAGCAGTACTTC.

V and J are TRBV6-1 and TRBJ2-5; D gene ambiguous. The V end lost 6 bases, the J end lost 1 base, and 9 bases lay between the germline ends. Germline lookup yields CDR1 MNHNS and CDR2 SASEGT. CDR3 size: 13 residues. As DNA, the CDR3 is TGTGCCAGCAGCCGACAAACCCAAGAGACCCAGTACTTC. Translated: CASSRQTQETQYF.

This clone was detected ten times or more. The gene calls are TRBV5-1 and TRBJ2-1, with 7 bases fitting TRBD2. The CDR3 loop spans 15 amino acids. The V and J ends lost 2 bases and 6 bases, in that order; junction bases with no gene match: 8. Per the germline V gene, CDR1 is SGHRS and CDR2 is YFSETQ. CDR3 sequence (DNA): TGCGCCAGCAGCTTCATTACCGGGACTACCAATGAGCAGTTCTTC. It is translated as CASSFITGTTNEQFF.

CDR3 in amino acids: CASSPVASGYGYTF. In nucleotides, the CDR3 is TGTGCCAGCAGTCCGGTAGCCTCTGGCTATGGCTACACCTTC. This sequence joins TRBV28 and TRBJ1-2; D unresolved. The CDR3 is 14 amino acids. CDR1 MDHEN and CDR2 SYDVKM come from the germline V gene. V was cut by 5 bases and J by 4 bases, with 14 bases left in between.

The CDR3: CASSALAGGVTGELFF. As DNA, the CDR3 is TGTGCCAGCAGCGCCCTAGCGGGAGGAGTAACCGGGGAGCTGTTTTTT. This sequence joins TRBV7-3 and TRBJ2-2, with 11 bases aligning to TRBD2. The length of the CDR3 is 16 residues. Germline V lookup: CDR1 SGHTA, CDR2 FQGTGA. The ends lost 5 bases at V and 5 bases at J; junction bases unmatched: 7.

This CDR3 is CAWSVRSGGYTF. CDR3 coding DNA: TGTGCCTGGAGTGTACGGAGTGGGGGCTACACCTTC. This chain connects TRBV30 to TRBJ1-2; the D is unclear. Germline values: CDR1 GTSNPN, CDR2 SVGIG (reference sequence). Between the trimmed V and J ends, which lost 0 bases and 8 bases, there was a span of 10 bases. This CDR3 has 12 amino acids.

About this clone itself: The germline gene is not matched at one end of the junction; a read error may be the cause. This rearrangement joins TRBV7-7 to TRBJ1-3; D gene ambiguous. Per the germline V gene, CDR1 is SSHAT and CDR2 is FNYEAQ (reference sequence). This CDR3 comprises 15 residues. CDR3: CASSLAAGSGNTIYF. The DNA for the CDR3 is TGTGCTAGCAGCTTAGCGGCAGGCTCTGGAAACACCATATATTTT.

This chain joins TRBV4-3 and TRBJ2-2, with 8 bases aligning to TRBD1. The CDR3 is 17 amino acids. Trimming at V came to 2 bases and at J to 1 base, leaving 6 bases not matched to a gene. In germline, CDR1 is LGHNA, CDR2 YSLEER. CDR3 sequence reads: CASSQSYGTGNTGELFF. The CDR3 nucleotides read TGCGCCAGCAGCCAATCGTACGGGACAGGGAACACCGGGGAGCTGTTTTTT.

This chain links TRBV19 with TRBJ2-6; 12 nucleotides match TRBD2. J lost 0 bases, V lost 6 bases, and 6 bases had no gene match. Germline V gene data show CDR1 as LNHDA and CDR2 as SQIVND (reference sequence). The CDR3 is made up of 18 amino acids. Written as DNA, the CDR3 is TGTGCCAGTAGCCGCACTAGCGGGGGGCCCTCTGGGGCCAACGTCCTGACTTTC. Translation gives CASSRTSGGPSGANVLTF.

This clone has more than one count but fewer than ten. A junction end diverges from the germline sequence, so it may reflect a read error. The V call is TRBV30, the J call TRBJ2-5; 8 bases align to TRBD2. The assigned J gene may be wrong: the sequence end matches TRBJ2-7 better. This CDR3 is 14 amino acids long. Germline V gene sequence: CDR1 GTSNPN, CDR2 SVGIG (reference sequence). This chain's CDR3 is CAWSHGLASNEQYF. The CDR3 nucleotides are TGTGCCTGGAGTCATGGACTAGCCTCCAACGAGCAGTACTTC.

In the case of this clone: One junction end disagrees with the germline gene, perhaps due to a read error. The chain employs TRBV7-9 and TRBJ1-2; tentative D call: TRBD1 (6 bases). CDR3 length equals 12 residues. Germline lookup yields CDR1 SEHNR and CDR2 FQNEAQ (reference sequence). The CDR3 reads CSSSPPAGEGTF. The CDR3 coding sequence is TGTTCCAGCAGCCCCCCGGCAGGGGAGGGCACCTTC.

V is TRBV10-3 and J is TRBJ2-7; no reliable D call. The germline V gene has CDR1 ENHRY and CDR2 SYGVKD. Trimming stripped 0 bases from V and 3 bases from J, with 9 bases between. The CDR3 has 14 residues. The CDR3 loop is CAISESVSGYEQYF. CDR3 sequence (DNA): TGTGCCATCAGTGAGTCGGTGTCGGGCTACGAGCAGTACTTC.

CDR3 protein: CSVGSLGHGETQYF. The CDR3 DNA sequence: TGCAGCGTTGGATCCCTGGGACACGGGGAGACCCAGTACTTC. This chain uses TRBV29-1 with TRBJ2-5, with D possibly TRBD1 on 6 matching bases. Trimming left V 4 bases short and J 5 bases short, with 17 bases between. The CDR3 loop spans 14 amino acids. Germline V gene data show CDR1 as SQVTM and CDR2 as ANQGSEA. Variable domain in full (rest from reference TRBV29-1 and TRBJ2-5): SAVISQKPSRDICQRGTSLTIQCQVDSQVTMMFWYRQQPGQSLTLIATANQGSEATYESGFVIDKFPISRPNLTFSTLTVSNMSPEDSSIYLCSVGSLGHGETQYFGPGTRLLVL.

The chain couples TRBV10-3 to TRBJ2-7, with TRBD2 identical over 8 bases. The V gene end was trimmed by 2 bases and the J gene end by 3 bases; junction bases not matched to a gene: 3. The CDR3 sequence is 14 residues long. The germline CDR1 and CDR2 sequences are ENHRY and SYGVKD. As DNA, the CDR3 is TGTGCCATCAGTGAGGAGGGGACTAGCTACGAGCAGTACTTC. Residues: CAISEEGTSYEQYF.

The DNA of the CDR3 is TGCAGCGTTGTTACTAGCACAGATACGCAGTATTTT. It codes for CSVVTSTDTQYF. The genes are TRBV29-1 and TRBJ2-3; D remains ambiguous. CDR3 length: 12 amino acids. V was shortened by 4 bases and J by 0 bases, with 5 bases between the two germline ends. Germline V gene sequence: CDR1 SQVTM, CDR2 ANQGSEA.

CDR3 in amino acids: CASRSYGGHEQFF. The CDR3 DNA sequence: TGTGCCAGCCGTTCCTATGGGGGCCATGAGCAGTTCTTC. The J gene is TRBJ2-1, the V gene TRBV28; tentatively, D is TRBD1 (6 bases). The V end lost 8 bases, the J end lost 8 bases, and 16 bases lay between the germline ends. Per the germline V gene, CDR1 is MDHEN and CDR2 is SYDVKM. The CDR3 length is 13 residues.

The sample holds a few counts of this clone. V usage is TRBV6-5 and J usage is TRBJ2-3; D is ambiguous. Per germline, CDR1 MNHEY and CDR2 SVGAGI. V was clipped by 9 bases and J by 6 bases, with 19 bases between them. The CDR3 is 14 amino acids. CDR3 coding DNA: TGTGCCAGTTCGGAAAACCCTCCGCGGGATACGCAGTATTTT. The encoded protein is CASSENPPRDTQYF.

This clone was counted a single time. This chain links TRBV27 with TRBJ2-7; 9 nucleotides match TRBD1. Germline CDR1 is MNHEY and CDR2 is SMNVEV (reference sequence). The CDR3 is 14 residues long. V trimming: 6 bases; J trimming: 0 bases; junction bases outside the gene matches: 3. The CDR3 DNA sequence: TGTGCCAGCAGGGGACAGGGACACTCCTACGAGCAGTACTTC. This gives the protein CASRGQGHSYEQYF.